This is a list of T cell receptor beta chains from one sample in a study of T cells in Graves' hyperthyroidism and ophthalmopathy. TCRdb ran MiXCR on the multiplex PCR reads and lists one entry per CDR3 protein. The sample contains fewer than 250,000 distinct CDR3 sequences, 16% of which appear only once. Sequencing used blood. The receptors were gathered from a woman aged 18-29 years with Graves' ophthalmopathy. Both conserved end residues are part of each CDR3. A D gene is named only where the DNA matches it firmly. For some rows the clone size is stated as once, few or many, or as a class when expanded; others skip it.

TRBV15	TRBJ1-2	14	.	many	TGTGCCACCAGCAGTTCAGAGTCCATTCCTGGCTACACCTTC	CATSSSESIPGYTF
TRBV6-2/TRBV6-3	TRBJ2-3	14	TRBD2	many	TGTGCCAGCACCTTAGCGGGAGCCCACGATACGCAGTATTTT	CASTLAGAHDTQYF
TRBV2	TRBJ2-2	14	.	many	TGTGCCAGCAGTGTAGGGACAGCGGGCGGGGAGCTGTTTTTT	CASSVGTAGGELFF
TRBV15	TRBJ1-5	17	.	many	TGTGCCACCAGCAGAGATGATTGGCCAGCTCCCCTTCAGCCCCAGCATTTT	CATSRDDWPAPLQPQHF
TRBV12-5	TRBJ1-2	13	.	many	TGTGCTAGTGGTTTGGAGGCAGGCTATGGCTACACCTTC	CASGLEAGYGYTF
TRBV20-1	TRBJ2-2	14	.	many	TGCAGTGCTAGAAGCGGGTCGAACACCGGGGAGCTGTTTTTT	CSARSGSNTGELFF
TRBV6-5	TRBJ1-4	17	.	many	TGTGCCAGCAGTTACTCCCTCCAAGGACAGAGATATGAAAAACTGTTTTTT	CASSYSLQGQRYEKLFF
TRBV29-1	TRBJ1-2	13	.	many	TGCAGCGTAAAACAAGGCCCCCTATTAGGCTACACCTTC	CSVKQGPLLGYTF
TRBV11-2	TRBJ1-1	14	TRBD1	many	TGTGCCAGCAGCCAACAGGGGAGTGGCACTGAAGCTTTCTTT	CASSQQGSGTEAFF
TRBV5-5	TRBJ1-2	15	.	many	TGTGCCAGCAGCTTGGCGGACGACAGTCACTATGGCTACACCTTC	CASSLADDSHYGYTF
TRBV24-1	TRBJ2-1	15	TRBD2	.	TGTGCCACCAGTGATTGGGGGACTAGCGGGGGGGAGCAGTTCTTC	CATSDWGTSGGEQFF
TRBV19	TRBJ2-2	16	TRBD1	.	TGTGCCAGTAGTTCCCGGACAGGGGGAATCACCGGGGAGCTGTTTTTT	CASSSRTGGITGELFF
TRBV7-6	TRBJ2-2	14	.	many	TGTGCCAGCAGCTTATCAGGGGACACCGGGGAGCTGTTTTTT	CASSLSGDTGELFF
TRBV4-1	TRBJ1-4	15	TRBD1	many	TGCGCCAGCAGCCAAGCTGACAGGGGTGGCGAAAAACTGTTTTTT	CASSQADRGGEKLFF
TRBV4-2	TRBJ2-3	18	TRBD2	.	TGTGCCAGCAGCCAGGGACTAGTGGGAATGGGGCGCACAGATACGCAGTATTTT	CASSQGLVGMGRTDTQYF
TRBV6-1	TRBJ2-1	12	.	many	TGTGCCAGCAGTTCTACTGCGGGACAGCAGTTCTTC	CASSSTAGQQFF
TRBV20-1	TRBJ1-1	13	.	many	TGCAGTGCTAGGCAGGACATGAACACTGAAGCTTTCTTT	CSARQDMNTEAFF
TRBV19	TRBJ1-1	12	.	.	TGTGCCAGTATCGGGGGCGCAGGGCTGGCTTTCTTT	CASIGGAGLAFF
TRBV14	TRBJ2-7	13	.	many	TGTGCCAGCAGCCAAGAGGGAGTGGGCGAGCAGTACTTC	CASSQEGVGEQYF
TRBV7-9	TRBJ1-1	15	TRBD1	few	TGTGCCAGCAGCTTAGAGGCAGGGGGGGTCGCTGAAGCTTTCTTT	CASSLEAGGVAEAFF
TRBV28	TRBJ2-1	16	TRBD2	.	TGTGCCAGCAGCCCTTCTAGCGGGAGGGCCTACAATGAGCAGTTCTTC	CASSPSSGRAYNEQFF
TRBV27	TRBJ2-4	19	TRBD2	many	TGTGCCAGCAGTTTCCCGGGACTAGCGGCTGCCCTAGCCAAAAACATTCAGTACTTC	CASSFPGLAAALAKNIQYF
TRBV19	TRBJ2-5	13	.	many	TGTGCCAGCAGTACAGGCTTTGGAGAGACCCAGTACTTC	CASSTGFGETQYF
TRBV7-9	TRBJ2-5	16	TRBD1	few	TGTGCCAGCATCCATAAGACAGGGGGAAACCAAGAGACCCAGTACTTC	CASIHKTGGNQETQYF
TRBV20-1	TRBJ2-7	15	TRBD2	.	TGCAGTGCAGAGAAGGGACTAGCGGGGGCCTACGAGCAGTACTTC	CSAEKGLAGAYEQYF
TRBV2	TRBJ2-3	15	.	many	TGTGCCAGCAGTGACTGGGGGCGCGGCACAGATACGCAGTATTTT	CASSDWGRGTDTQYF